This TCR beta chain was observed in a study of Ad26.COV2.S vaccination and SARS-CoV-2 variants. Overall study: Once or twice, 56 days apart, Ad26.COV2.S was delivered intramuscularly.

The CDR3 contains 16 residues. The trim removed 5 bases at V and 1 base at J, leaving 3 bases unmatched. The germline gives CDR1 LNHDA, CDR2 SQIVND (reference sequence). Stated treatment: 15 to 20 received Ad26.COV2.S at low or high dose, single or two shots; about five received placebo; per-sample allocation not given. Material that was analyzed had been drawn on day 63 after the first vaccine or placebo injection. TCRdb's table, derived via immunoSEQ multiplex PCR, lists solely in-frame clones and lacks some. The sample has 410,000 or so clones, about 90% seen once. As regards this clone: Its antigen remains unidentified.

Findings and caveats of the study: For non-spike TCRs, breadth in vaccine recipients resembled that in placebo recipients.

This specimen was peripheral blood, taken in a trial of Ad26.COV2.S vaccine versus placebo. V and J are TRBV19 and TRBJ2-2; the match to TRBD1 covers 11 bases. The TCR sequence derives from a person aged 18-65 years who received the Ad26.COV2.S COVID-19 vaccine or a placebo. CDR3 amino acids: CASSQGTGGNTGELFF. The DNA of the CDR3 is TGTGCCAGTAGTCAAGGGACAGGGGGGAACACCGGGGAGCTGTTTTTT.